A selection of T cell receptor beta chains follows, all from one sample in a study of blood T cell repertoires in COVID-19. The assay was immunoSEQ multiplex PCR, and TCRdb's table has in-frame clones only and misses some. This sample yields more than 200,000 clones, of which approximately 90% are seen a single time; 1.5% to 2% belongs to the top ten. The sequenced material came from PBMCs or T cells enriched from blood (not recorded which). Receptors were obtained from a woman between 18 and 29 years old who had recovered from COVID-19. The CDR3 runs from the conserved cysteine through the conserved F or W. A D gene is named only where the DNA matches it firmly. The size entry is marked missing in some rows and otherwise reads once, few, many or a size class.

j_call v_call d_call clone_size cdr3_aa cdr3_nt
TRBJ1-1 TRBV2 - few CASWGPRNTEAFF TGTGCCAGCTGGGGGCCTAGGAACACTGAAGCTTTCTTT
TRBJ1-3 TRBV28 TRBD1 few CAIRGGANSGNTIYF TGTGCCATCCGAGGGGGCGCAAACTCTGGAAACACCATATATTTT
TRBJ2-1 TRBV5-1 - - CASSLAGGGASYNEQFF TGCGCCAGCAGCTTGGCGGGCGGGGGCGCGAGCTACAATGAGCAGTTCTTC
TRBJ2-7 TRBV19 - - CASSMGQYEQYF TGTGCCAGTAGTATGGGGCAATACGAGCAGTACTTC
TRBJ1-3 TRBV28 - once CASITGGSAGNTIYF TGTGCCAGCATCACGGGGGGCTCAGCTGGAAACACCATATATTTT
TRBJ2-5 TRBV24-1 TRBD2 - CATSDLVSGRETQYF TGTGCCACCAGTGATTTGGTTAGCGGGAGGGAGACCCAGTACTTC
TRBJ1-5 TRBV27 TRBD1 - CASSVRGSNQPQHF TGTGCCAGCAGTGTCAGGGGGTCCAATCAGCCCCAGCATTTT
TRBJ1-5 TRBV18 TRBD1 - CASSPPKQGTGQPQHF TGTGCCAGCTCACCACCGAAACAGGGGACCGGACAGCCCCAGCATTTT
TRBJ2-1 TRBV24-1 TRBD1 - CATSDPGQGAYNEQFF TGTGCCACCAGTGACCCGGGACAGGGGGCCTACAATGAGCAGTTCTTC
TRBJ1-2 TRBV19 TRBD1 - CASKQGTGYTF TGTGCCAGTAAACAGGGGACTGGCTACACCTTC
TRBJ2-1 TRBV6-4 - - CASSTDYPSPYNEQFF TGTGCCAGCAGTACAGATTACCCAAGCCCCTACAATGAGCAGTTCTTC
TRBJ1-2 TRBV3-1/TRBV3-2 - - CASSRGLDGYTF TGTGCCAGCAGCAGGGGGTTGGATGGCTACACCTTC
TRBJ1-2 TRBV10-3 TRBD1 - CAISELPGQGYGYTF TGTGCCATCAGTGAGTTACCGGGACAGGGTTATGGCTACACCTTC
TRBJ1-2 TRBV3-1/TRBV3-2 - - CASSQEGRQADYGYTF TGTGCCAGCAGCCAAGAGGGAAGACAGGCTGACTATGGCTACACCTTC
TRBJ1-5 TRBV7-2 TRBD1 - CASSLYRDRDQPQHF TGTGCCAGCAGCTTATACCGGGACAGGGATCAGCCCCAGCATTTT
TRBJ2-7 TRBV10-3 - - CAIWDSNEQYF TGTGCCATCTGGGACTCGAACGAGCAGTACTTC
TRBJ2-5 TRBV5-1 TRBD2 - CASSLPSGGGETQYF TGCGCCAGCAGCTTGCCTAGCGGGGGAGGAGAGACCCAGTACTTC
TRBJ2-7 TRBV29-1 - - CSVSGETYEQYF TGCAGCGTTAGTGGGGAGACCTACGAGCAGTACTTC
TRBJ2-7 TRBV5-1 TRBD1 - CASSLFTGGKDPHEQYF TGCGCCAGCAGCTTGTTCACAGGGGGAAAAGATCCCCACGAGCAGTACTTC
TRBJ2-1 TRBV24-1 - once CATSDTRDTQFF TGTGCCACCAGTGATACTCGGGACACGCAGTTCTTC
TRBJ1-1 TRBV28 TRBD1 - CASSLRGTEAFF TGTGCCAGCAGCCTCAGGGGGACTGAAGCTTTCTTT
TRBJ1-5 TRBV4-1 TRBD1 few CASSQVGQAQGPQHF TGCGCCAGCAGCCAAGTGGGACAGGCCCAGGGGCCCCAGCATTTT
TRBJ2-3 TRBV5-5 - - CASSLSPLGTDTQYF TGTGCCAGCAGCTTATCCCCTCTAGGCACAGATACGCAGTATTTT
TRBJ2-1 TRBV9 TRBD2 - CASSAHGTSFGHEQFF TGTGCCAGCAGCGCCCATGGGACTAGCTTCGGGCATGAGCAGTTCTTC
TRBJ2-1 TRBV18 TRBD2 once CASSPLSLIVAGGPTNEQFF TGTGCCAGCTCACCACTGTCTCTAATCGTGGCGGGAGGGCCTACCAATGAGCAGTTCTTC
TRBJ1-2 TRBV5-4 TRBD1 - CASSLTGVPDGYTF TGTGCCAGCAGCTTAACAGGGGTCCCTGATGGCTACACCTTC
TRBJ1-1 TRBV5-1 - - CASSSGVGAGTEAFF TGCGCCAGCAGCTCCGGGGTGGGGGCAGGCACTGAAGCTTTCTTT
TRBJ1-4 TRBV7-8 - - CASSLALRTPYEKLFF TGTGCCAGCAGCTTAGCGTTGAGGACTCCTTATGAAAAACTGTTTTTT
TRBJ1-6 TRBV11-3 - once CASSSNAGQGNSPLHF TGTGCCAGCAGCTCAAACGCAGGGCAAGGAAATTCACCCCTCCACTTT
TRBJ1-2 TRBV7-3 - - CASSPNRDGYTF TGTGCCAGCAGCCCCAACAGGGACGGCTACACCTTC
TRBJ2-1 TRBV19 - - CASSIYTAQQFF TGTGCCAGTAGTATTTACACCGCACAGCAGTTCTTC
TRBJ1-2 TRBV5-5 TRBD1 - CASSRDRNLNYGYTF TGTGCCAGCAGCCGGGACAGGAACCTTAACTATGGCTACACCTTC
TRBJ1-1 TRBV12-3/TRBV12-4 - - CASSSDRNTEAFF TGTGCCAGCAGCTCGGACAGAAACACTGAAGCTTTCTTT
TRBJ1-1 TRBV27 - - CASSLGGVGEAFF TGTGCCAGCAGTTTAGGGGGGGTCGGTGAAGCTTTCTTT
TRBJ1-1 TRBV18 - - CASSKLAGNTEAFF TGTGCCAGCTCTAAGTTAGCTGGGAACACTGAAGCTTTCTTT
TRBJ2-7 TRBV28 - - CASSLWSGAGYEQYF TGTGCCAGCAGTTTGTGGTCAGGGGCTGGGTACGAGCAGTACTTC
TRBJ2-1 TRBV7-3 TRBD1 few CASSEKQGLPYNEQFF TGTGCCAGCAGCGAAAAACAGGGGCTCCCCTACAATGAGCAGTTCTTC
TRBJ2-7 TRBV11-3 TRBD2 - CASSRTSGSLDEQYF TGTGCCAGCAGCCGGACTAGCGGGAGTCTAGACGAGCAGTACTTC
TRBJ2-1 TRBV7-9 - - CASSSSLVEFF TGTGCCAGCAGCTCATCGCTAGTCGAGTTCTTC
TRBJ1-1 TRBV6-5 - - CASKQENTEAFF TGTGCCAGCAAACAGGAGAACACTGAAGCTTTCTTT
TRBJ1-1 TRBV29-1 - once CSVAGRLNTEAFF TGCAGCGTCGCGGGACGGCTGAACACTGAAGCTTTCTTT
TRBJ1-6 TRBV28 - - CASSAGSPLHF TGTGCCAGCAGTGCAGGTTCACCCCTCCACTTT
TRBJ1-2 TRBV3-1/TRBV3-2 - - CASSQNREDYGYTF TGTGCCAGCAGCCAGAACCGAGAGGACTATGGCTACACCTTC
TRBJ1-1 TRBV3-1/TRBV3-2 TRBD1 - CASSQAGGTEAFF TGTGCCAGCAGCCAGGCAGGGGGCACTGAAGCTTTCTTT
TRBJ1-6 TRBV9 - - CASSVMTSAPLHF TGTGCCAGCAGCGTCATGACATCCGCACCCCTCCACTTT
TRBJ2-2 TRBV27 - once CASSLTLANTGELFF TGTGCCAGCAGTTTGACATTAGCGAACACCGGGGAGCTGTTTTTT
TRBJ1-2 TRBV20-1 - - CSASENSRANYGYTF TGCAGTGCTAGTGAAAACAGCAGGGCTAACTATGGCTACACCTTC
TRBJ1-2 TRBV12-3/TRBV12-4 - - CASSFPANYGYTF TGTGCCAGCAGTTTTCCAGCTAACTATGGCTACACCTTC
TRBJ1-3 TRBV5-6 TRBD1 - CASSSQGARGNTIYF TGTGCCAGCAGCTCACAGGGGGCGCGCGGAAACACCATATATTTT
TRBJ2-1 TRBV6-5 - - CASSYALLVQEQFF TGTGCCAGCAGTTACGCCCTACTAGTCCAGGAGCAGTTCTTC
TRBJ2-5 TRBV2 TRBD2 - CASSELAGRMETQYF TGTGCCAGCAGTGAACTAGCGGGAAGAATGGAGACCCAGTACTTC
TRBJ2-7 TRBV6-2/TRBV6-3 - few CASSYSVSGYRGSYEQYF TGTGCCAGCAGTTACTCGGTTTCGGGCTATAGGGGGTCCTACGAGCAGTACTTC
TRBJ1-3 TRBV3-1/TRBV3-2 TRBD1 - CASSQESLSGTGGRRSGNTIYF TGTGCCAGCAGCCAAGAATCCCTATCCGGGACAGGGGGTCGACGGTCTGGAAACACCATATATTTT
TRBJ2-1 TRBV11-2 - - CASSSQPFVEQFF TGTGCCAGCAGCTCACAGCCGTTTGTTGAGCAGTTCTTC
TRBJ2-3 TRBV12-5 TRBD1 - CASGGQGGNTDTQYF TGTGCTAGTGGTGGACAGGGGGGGAACACAGATACGCAGTATTTT